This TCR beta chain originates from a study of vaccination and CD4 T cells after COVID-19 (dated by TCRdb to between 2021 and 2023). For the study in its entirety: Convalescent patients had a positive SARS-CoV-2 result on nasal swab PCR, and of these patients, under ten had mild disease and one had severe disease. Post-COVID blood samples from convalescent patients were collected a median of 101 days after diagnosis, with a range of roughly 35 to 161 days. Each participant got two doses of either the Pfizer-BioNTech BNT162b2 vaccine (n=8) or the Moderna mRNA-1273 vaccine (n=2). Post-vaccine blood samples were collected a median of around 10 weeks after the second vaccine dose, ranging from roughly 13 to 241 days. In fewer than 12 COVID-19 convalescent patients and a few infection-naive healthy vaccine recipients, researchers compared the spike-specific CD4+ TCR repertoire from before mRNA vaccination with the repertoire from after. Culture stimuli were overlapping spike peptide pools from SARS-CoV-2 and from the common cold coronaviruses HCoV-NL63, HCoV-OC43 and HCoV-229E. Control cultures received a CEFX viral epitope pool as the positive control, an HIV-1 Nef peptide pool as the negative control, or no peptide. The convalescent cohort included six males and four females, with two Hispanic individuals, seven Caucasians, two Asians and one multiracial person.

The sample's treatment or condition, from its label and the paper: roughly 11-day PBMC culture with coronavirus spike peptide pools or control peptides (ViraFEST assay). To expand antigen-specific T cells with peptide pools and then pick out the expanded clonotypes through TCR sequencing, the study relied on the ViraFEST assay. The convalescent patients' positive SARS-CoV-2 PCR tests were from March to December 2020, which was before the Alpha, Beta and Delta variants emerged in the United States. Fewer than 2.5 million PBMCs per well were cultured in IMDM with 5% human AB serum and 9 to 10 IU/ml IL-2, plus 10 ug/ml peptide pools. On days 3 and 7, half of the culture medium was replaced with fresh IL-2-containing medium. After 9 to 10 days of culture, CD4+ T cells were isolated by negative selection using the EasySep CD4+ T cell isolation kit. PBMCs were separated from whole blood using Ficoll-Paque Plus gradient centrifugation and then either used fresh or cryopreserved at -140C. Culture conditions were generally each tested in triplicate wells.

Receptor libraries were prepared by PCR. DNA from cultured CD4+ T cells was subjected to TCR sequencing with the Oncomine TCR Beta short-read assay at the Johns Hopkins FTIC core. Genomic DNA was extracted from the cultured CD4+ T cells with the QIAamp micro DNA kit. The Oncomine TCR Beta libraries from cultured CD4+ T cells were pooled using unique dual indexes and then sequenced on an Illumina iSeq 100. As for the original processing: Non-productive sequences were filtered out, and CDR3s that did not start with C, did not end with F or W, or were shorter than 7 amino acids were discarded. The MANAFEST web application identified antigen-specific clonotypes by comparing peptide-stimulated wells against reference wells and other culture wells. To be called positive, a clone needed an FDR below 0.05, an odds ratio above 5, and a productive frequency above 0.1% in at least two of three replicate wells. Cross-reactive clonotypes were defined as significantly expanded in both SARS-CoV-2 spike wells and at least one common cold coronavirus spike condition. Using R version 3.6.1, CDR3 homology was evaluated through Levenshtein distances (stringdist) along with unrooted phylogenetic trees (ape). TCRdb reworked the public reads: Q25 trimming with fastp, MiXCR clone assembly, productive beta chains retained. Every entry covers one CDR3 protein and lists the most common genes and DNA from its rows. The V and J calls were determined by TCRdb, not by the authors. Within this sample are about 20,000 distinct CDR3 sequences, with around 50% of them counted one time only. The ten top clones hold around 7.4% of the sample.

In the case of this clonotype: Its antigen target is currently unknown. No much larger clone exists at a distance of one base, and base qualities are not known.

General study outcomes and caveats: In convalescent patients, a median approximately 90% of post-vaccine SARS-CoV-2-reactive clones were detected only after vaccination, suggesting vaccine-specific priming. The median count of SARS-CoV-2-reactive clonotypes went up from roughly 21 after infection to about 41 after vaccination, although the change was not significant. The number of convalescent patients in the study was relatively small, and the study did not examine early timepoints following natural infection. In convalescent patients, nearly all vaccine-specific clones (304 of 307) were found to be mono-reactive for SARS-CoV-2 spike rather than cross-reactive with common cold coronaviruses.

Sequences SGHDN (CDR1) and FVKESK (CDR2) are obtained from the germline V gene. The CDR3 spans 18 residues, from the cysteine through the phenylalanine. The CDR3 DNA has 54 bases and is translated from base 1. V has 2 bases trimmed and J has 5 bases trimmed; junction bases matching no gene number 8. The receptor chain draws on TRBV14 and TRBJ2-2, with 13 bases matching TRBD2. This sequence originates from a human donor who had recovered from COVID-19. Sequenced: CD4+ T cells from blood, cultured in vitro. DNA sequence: TGTGCCAGCAGCCAACTCGGACTAGCGGGAGCTGGGACCGGGGAGCTGTTTTTT. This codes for CASSQLGLAGAGTGELFF. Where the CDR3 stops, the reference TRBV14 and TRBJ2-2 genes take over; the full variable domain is EAGVTQFPSHSVIEKGQTVTLRCDPISGHDNLYWYRRVMGKEIKFLLHFVKESKQDESGMPNNRFLAERTGGTYSTLKVQPAELEDSGVYFCASSQLGLAGAGTGELFFGEGSRLTVL.